This T cell receptor beta chain was sequenced during a study of T cells in narcolepsy. Study results and limitations: Healthy controls reportedly lacked the autoreactive clonotypes serially found in patients' blood. Same-patient CSF and blood CD4+ T cell clonotypes included HCRT-specific and TRIB2-specific autoreactive ones. In some patient and control memory CD4+ samples, autoreactive clones were absent.

This clone was observed a single time. Antigen unknown. The V and J ends lost 5 bases and 1 base respectively, with 8 bases between them. Germline CDR1 is MNHNS and CDR2 is SASEGT. CDR3 length: 13 amino acids. The table came from immunoSEQ multiplex PCR; TCRdb's copy has only in-frame clones and leaves some out. The sample includes roughly 20,000 clones, approximately 81% of them seen just once. This sequence originates from a human donor in good health. The chain has TRBV6-1 and TRBJ1-2; possibly TRBD1 for D (5 bases). What was sequenced was memory (CD45RA-) CD4+ T cells from blood. CDR3 coding DNA: TGTGCCAGCAGTCAGACAGTTAACTATGGCTACACCTTC. Translation gives CASSQTVNYGYTF.